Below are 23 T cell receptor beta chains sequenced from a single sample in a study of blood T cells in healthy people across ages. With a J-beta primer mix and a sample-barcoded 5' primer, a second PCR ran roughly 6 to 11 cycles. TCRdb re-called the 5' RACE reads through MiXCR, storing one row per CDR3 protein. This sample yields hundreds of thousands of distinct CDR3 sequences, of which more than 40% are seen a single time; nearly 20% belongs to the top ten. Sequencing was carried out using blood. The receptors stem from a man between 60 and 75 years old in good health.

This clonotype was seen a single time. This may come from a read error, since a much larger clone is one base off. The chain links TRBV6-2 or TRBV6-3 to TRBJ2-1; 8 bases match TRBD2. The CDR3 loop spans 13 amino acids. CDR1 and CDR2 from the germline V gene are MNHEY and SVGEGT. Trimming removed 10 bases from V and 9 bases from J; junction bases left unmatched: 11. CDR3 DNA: TGTGCCATCAGCACGGGGGGGCGCATTGAGCAGTTCTTC. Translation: CAISTGGRIEQFF.

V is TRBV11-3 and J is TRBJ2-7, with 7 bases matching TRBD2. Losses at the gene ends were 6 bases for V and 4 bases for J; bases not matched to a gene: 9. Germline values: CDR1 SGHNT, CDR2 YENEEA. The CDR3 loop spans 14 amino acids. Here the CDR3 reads CASRRRGEKYEQYF. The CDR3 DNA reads TGTGCCAGCAGGCGCCGGGGGGAAAAATACGAGCAGTACTTC.

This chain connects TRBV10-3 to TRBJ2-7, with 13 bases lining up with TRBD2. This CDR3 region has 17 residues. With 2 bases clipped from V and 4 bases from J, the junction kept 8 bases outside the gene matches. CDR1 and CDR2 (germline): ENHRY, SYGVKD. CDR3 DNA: TGTGCCATCAGTGAGACGGGGACTAGCGGGGCCGTATACGAGCAGTACTTC. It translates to CAISETGTSGAVYEQYF.

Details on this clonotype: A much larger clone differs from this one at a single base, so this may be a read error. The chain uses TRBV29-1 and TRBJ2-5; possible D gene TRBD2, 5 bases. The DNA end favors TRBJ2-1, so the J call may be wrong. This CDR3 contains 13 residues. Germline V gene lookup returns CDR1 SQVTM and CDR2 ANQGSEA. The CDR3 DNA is TGCAGCGTTGGGGCACCGAGTAGGGAGACCCAGTTCTTC. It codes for CSVGAPSRETQFF.

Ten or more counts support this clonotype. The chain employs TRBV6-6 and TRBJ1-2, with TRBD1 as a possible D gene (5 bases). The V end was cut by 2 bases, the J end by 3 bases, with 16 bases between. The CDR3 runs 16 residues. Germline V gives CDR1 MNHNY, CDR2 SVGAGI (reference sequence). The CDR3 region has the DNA TGTGCCAGCAGTTACAGCCCGGGACGCCTCCACTATGGCTACACCTTC. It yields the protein CASSYSPGRLHYGYTF.

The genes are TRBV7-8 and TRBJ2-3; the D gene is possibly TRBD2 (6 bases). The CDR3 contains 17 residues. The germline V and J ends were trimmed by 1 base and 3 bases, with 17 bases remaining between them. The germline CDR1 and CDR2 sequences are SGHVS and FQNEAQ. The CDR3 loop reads CASSLGAGLRGTDTQYF. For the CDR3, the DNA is TGTGCCAGCAGCTTAGGGGCGGGGCTCCGGGGTACAGATACGCAGTATTTT.

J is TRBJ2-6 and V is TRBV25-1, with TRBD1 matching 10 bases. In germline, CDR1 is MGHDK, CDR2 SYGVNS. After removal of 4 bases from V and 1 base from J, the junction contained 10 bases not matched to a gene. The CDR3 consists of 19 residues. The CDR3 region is CASSAPPGQGSSGANVLTF. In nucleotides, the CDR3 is TGTGCCAGCAGTGCCCCACCGGGACAGGGGTCTTCTGGGGCCAACGTCCTGACTTTC.

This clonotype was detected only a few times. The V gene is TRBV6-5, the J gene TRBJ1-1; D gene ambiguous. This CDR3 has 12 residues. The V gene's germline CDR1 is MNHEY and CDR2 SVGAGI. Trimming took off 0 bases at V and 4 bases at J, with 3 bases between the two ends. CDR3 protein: CASSYSSTEAFF. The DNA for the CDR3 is TGTGCCAGCAGTTACTCGTCCACTGAAGCTTTCTTT.

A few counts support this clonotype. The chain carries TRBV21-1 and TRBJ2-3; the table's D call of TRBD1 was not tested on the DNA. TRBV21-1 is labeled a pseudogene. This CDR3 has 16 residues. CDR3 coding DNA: TGTGCCAGCAGCAAAGCACGGGGGGACCACACAGATACGCAGTATTTT. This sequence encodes CASSKARGDHTDTQYF.

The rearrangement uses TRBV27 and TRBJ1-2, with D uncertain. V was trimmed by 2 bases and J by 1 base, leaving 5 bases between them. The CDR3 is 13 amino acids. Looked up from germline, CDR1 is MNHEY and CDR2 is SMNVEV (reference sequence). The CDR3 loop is CASSLKFNYGYTF. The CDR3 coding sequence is TGTGCCAGCAGTTTAAAGTTTAACTATGGCTACACCTTC.

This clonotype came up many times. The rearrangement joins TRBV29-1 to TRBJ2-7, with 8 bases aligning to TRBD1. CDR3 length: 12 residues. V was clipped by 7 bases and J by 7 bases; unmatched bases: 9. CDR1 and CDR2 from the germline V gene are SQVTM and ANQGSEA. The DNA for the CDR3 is TGCAGCGGCCTGACAGGGGTGCGAGAGCAGTACTTC. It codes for CSGLTGVREQYF.

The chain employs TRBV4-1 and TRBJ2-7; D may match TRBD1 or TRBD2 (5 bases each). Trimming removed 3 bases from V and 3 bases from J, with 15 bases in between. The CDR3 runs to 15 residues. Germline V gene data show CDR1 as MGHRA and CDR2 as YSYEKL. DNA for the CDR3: TGCGCCAGCAGCCACCCCGACTCGAGGGGCTACGAGCAGTACTTC. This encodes CASSHPDSRGYEQYF.

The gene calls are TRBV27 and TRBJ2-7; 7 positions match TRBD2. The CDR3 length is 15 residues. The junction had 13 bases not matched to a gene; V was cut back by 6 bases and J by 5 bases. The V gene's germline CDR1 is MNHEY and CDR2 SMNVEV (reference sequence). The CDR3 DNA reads TGTGCCAGCAGCCGACCGGGACTATCTCTGGACGAGCAGTACTTC. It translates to CASSRPGLSLDEQYF.

The CDR3 nucleotides are TGTGCCAGCAACGGACAGAATAATTCACCCCTCCACTTT. The encoded protein is CASNGQNNSPLHF. The chain carries TRBV6-5 and TRBJ1-6, with D tentatively TRBD1 (6 bases). This CDR3 region has 13 residues. V lost 7 bases and J lost 5, with 9 bases in between. The germline V gene has CDR1 MNHEY and CDR2 SVGAGI.

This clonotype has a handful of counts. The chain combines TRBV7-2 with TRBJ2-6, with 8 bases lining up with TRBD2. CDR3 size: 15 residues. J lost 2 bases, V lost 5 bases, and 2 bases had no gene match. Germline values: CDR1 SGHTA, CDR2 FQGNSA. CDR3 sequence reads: CASSTGGAGANVLTF. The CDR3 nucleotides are TGTGCCAGCAGCACGGGGGGGGCTGGGGCCAACGTCCTGACTTTC.

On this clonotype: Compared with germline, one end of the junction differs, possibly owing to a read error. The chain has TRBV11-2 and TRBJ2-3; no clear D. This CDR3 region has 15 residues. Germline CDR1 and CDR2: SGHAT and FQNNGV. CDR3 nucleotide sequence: TGTGCCAGCAGCCACGCAGATGAGGCAACAGTTACGCAGTATTTT. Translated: CASSHADEATVTQYF.

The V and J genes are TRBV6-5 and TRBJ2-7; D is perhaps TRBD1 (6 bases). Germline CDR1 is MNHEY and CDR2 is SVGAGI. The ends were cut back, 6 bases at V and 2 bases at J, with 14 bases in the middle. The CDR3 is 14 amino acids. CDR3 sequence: CASRPGQLTYEQYF. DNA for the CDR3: TGTGCCAGCAGGCCGGGACAACTAACCTACGAGCAGTACTTC.

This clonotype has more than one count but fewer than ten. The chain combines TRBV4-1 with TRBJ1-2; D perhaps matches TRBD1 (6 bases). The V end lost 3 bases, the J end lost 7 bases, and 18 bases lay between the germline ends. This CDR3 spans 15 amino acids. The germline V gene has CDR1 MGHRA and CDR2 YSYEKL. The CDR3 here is CASSHPGQPLVGYTF. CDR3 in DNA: TGCGCCAGCAGCCATCCGGGACAACCGTTGGTTGGCTACACCTTC.

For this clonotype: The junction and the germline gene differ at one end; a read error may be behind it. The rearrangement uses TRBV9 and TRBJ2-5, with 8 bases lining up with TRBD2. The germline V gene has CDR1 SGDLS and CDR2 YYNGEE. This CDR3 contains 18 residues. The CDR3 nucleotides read TGTGCCAGCAGCGTAACAGATCGGGGGGGACTCTCTATGGAGACCCAGTGCTTC. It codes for CASSVTDRGGLSMETQCF. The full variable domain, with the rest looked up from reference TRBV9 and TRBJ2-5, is DSGVTQTPKHLITATGQRVTLRCSPRSGDLSVYWYQQSLDQGLQFLIQYYNGEERAKGNILERFSAQQFPDLHSELNLSSLELGDSALYFCASSVTDRGGLSMETQCFGPGTRLLVL.

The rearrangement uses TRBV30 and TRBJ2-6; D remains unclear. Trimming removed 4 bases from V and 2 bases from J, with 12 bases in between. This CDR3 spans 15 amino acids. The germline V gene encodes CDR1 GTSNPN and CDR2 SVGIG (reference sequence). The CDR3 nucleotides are TGTGCCTGGACAGTACTCGGCGCTGGGGCCAACGTCCTGACTTTC. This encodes CAWTVLGAGANVLTF.

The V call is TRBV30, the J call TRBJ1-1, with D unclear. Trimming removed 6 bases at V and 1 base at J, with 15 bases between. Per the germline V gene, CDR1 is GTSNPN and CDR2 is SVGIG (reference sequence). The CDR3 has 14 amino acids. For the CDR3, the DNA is TGTGCCTGCACGGAAGTCCTACCGAACACTGAAGCTTTCTTT. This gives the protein CACTEVLPNTEAFF.

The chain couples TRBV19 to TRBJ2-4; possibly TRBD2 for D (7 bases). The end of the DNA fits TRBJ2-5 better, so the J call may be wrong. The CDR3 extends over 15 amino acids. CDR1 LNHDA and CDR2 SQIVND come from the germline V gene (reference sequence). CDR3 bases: TGTGCCAGTAAGAACACAGGGACTACTAAAGAGACCCAGTACTTC. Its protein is CASKNTGTTKETQYF.

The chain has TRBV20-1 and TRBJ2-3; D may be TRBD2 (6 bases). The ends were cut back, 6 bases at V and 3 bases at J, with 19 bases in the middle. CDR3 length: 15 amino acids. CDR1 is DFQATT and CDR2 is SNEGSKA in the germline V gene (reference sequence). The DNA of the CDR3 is TGCAGTGCAGTAAAACCGGGACTTAAAACAGATACGCAGTATTTT. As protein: CSAVKPGLKTDTQYF.